What follows are 22 T cell receptor beta chains derived from one specimen sequenced in a study of cytotoxic CD8 clonotypes in ibrutinib-treated CLL. Clones were read by immunoSEQ multiplex PCR, and TCRdb kept only the in-frame ones, dropping some. The table lists about 40,000 clones, just over 70% of them singletons. Sequencing used PBMCs, obtained at disease progression, from a patient treated with ibrutinib. The receptors were sampled from a human donor with chronic lymphocytic leukemia.

The J gene is TRBJ2-4, the V gene TRBV5-6; 11 bases agree with TRBD1. Losses at the gene ends were 4 bases for V and 5 bases for J; bases not matched to a gene: 17. CDR1 SGHDT and CDR2 YYEEEE come from the germline V gene. The CDR3 is 19 residues long. The CDR3 DNA reads TGTGCCAGCAGCCTCCTGGACAGGGGGCCCCAATTGGACGAAAACATTCAGTACTTC. It is translated as CASSLLDRGPQLDENIQYF.

This chain uses TRBV6-1 with TRBJ2-3, with 8 bases matching TRBD2. The CDR3 loop spans 14 amino acids. Germline loops: CDR1 MNHNS, CDR2 SASEGT. V lost 7 bases and J lost 2; bases outside the gene matches: 5. This chain's CDR3 is CASMGAGDTDTQYF. In DNA, the CDR3 is TGTGCCAGCATGGGAGCGGGGGACACAGATACGCAGTATTTT.

The gene calls are TRBV6-1 and TRBJ1-2; D gene uncertain. The CDR3 has 15 residues. CDR1 is MNHNS, CDR2 SASEGT, per germline. Trimming took off 2 bases at V and 3 bases at J, with 13 bases between the two ends. The CDR3 here is CASSEFQTLYYGYTF. As DNA, the CDR3 is TGTGCCAGCAGTGAATTTCAGACTCTCTACTATGGCTACACCTTC.

The genes are TRBV25-1 and TRBJ1-2; 7 bases align to TRBD1. With 3 bases clipped from V and 3 bases from J, the junction kept 4 bases outside the gene matches. Germline CDR1 reads MGHDK; CDR2 reads SYGVNS. This CDR3 is built from 14 residues. The CDR3 region has the DNA TGTGCCAGCAGTGACGCCAGGGGGGACTATGGCTACACCTTC. This sequence encodes CASSDARGDYGYTF.

The chain has TRBV11-3 and TRBJ1-5; D is unresolved. This CDR3 spans 16 amino acids. The V end was cut by 0 bases, the J end by 5 bases, with 14 bases between. From germline, CDR1 is SGHNT and CDR2 YENEEA. The CDR3 here is CASSLDEQEIHQPQHF. The CDR3 DNA is TGTGCCAGCAGCTTAGATGAGCAGGAGATCCATCAGCCCCAGCATTTT.

The chain recombines TRBV9 with TRBJ1-4; 10 bases agree with TRBD1. Germline V gene data show CDR1 as SGDLS and CDR2 as YYNGEE. CDR3 length equals 15 residues. Trimming cost V 2 bases and J 7 bases; bases outside gene matches: 5. CDR3 DNA sequence: TGTGCCAGCAGCGTCGGGACAGGGGAGGGTGAAAAACTGTTTTTT. Encoded protein: CASSVGTGEGEKLFF.

This chain joins TRBV4-1 and TRBJ1-2; no definite D call. The CDR3 has 13 amino acids. Deletions cut 8 bases from V and 2 bases from J, with 12 bases between. In germline, CDR1 is MGHRA, CDR2 YSYEKL. As DNA, the CDR3 is TGCGCCAGCCGACCAACACTCAACTATGGCTACACCTTC. Its translation is CASRPTLNYGYTF.

V usage is TRBV5-4 and J usage is TRBJ1-2; D is uncertain. Trimming left V 1 base short and J 2 bases short, with 3 bases between. The CDR3 length is 12 residues. CDR1 SGHNT and CDR2 YYREEE come from the germline V gene (reference sequence). The DNA for the CDR3 is TGTGCCAGCAGCTTGACGAACTATGGCTACACCTTC. It encodes CASSLTNYGYTF.

V gene TRBV30 combines with J gene TRBJ2-4; 13 positions agree with TRBD2. The CDR3 spans 15 residues. Germline assignment: CDR1 GTSNPN and CDR2 SVGIG (reference sequence). J gave up 8 bases and V 1 base, and 5 bases lay outside the gene matches. The CDR3 DNA reads TGTGCCTGGAGTGCCGGACTAGCGGGGGAGGACATTCAGTACTTC. Translated, it gives CAWSAGLAGEDIQYF.

This clone was seen a handful of times. The chain links TRBV5-1 to TRBJ2-3; TRBD2 matches 7 bases. V gave up 7 bases and J gave up 2 bases; unmatched junction bases: 7. Germline CDR1 is SGHRS and CDR2 is YFSETQ. CDR3 size: 14 residues. The CDR3 nucleotides are TGCGCCAGCGTCTCTAGCGGAGCCACAGATACGCAGTATTTT. Protein: CASVSSGATDTQYF.

This chain links TRBV7-9 with TRBJ1-1; D uncertain. CDR1 is SEHNR, CDR2 FQNEAQ, per germline (reference sequence). Trimming stripped 0 bases from V and 1 base from J, with 6 bases between. CDR3 length: 14 residues. CDR3 bases: TGTGCCAGCAGCTTAGCGGAGGGGAACACTGAAGCTTTCTTT. Translating gives CASSLAEGNTEAFF. Full variable domain (missing parts from reference TRBV7-9 and TRBJ1-1): DTGVSQNPRHKITKRGQNVTFRCDPISEHNRLYWYRQTLGQGPEFLTYFQNEAQLEKSRLLSDRFSAERPKGSFSTLEIQRTEQGDSAMYLCASSLAEGNTEAFFGQGTRLTVV.

J is TRBJ1-4 and V is TRBV5-1; 10 bases are a match to TRBD1. The CDR3 totals 15 residues. Germline CDR1 is SGHRS and CDR2 is YFSETQ. Trimming took 4 bases from V and 6 from J; bases not matched to a gene: 6. The CDR3 is CASSLDGTGDEKLFF. Written as DNA, the CDR3 is TGCGCCAGCAGCCTGGACGGGACAGGGGATGAAAAACTGTTTTTT.

On this clone: The germline gene is not matched at one end of the junction; a read error may be the cause. CDR3 in DNA: TGTGCTAGCAGCTTAACCAAGAGCACAGATACGCAGTATTTT. Protein sequence: CASSLTKSTDTQYF. V gene TRBV7-7 combines with J gene TRBJ2-3; D gene ambiguous. Germline CDR1 SSHAT, CDR2 FNYEAQ (reference sequence). The CDR3 sequence is 14 residues long. Looking up the rest from reference TRBV7-7 and TRBJ2-3 gives the full variable domain: GAGVSQSPRYKVTKRGQDVTLRCDPISSHATLYWYQQALGQGPEFLTYFNYEAQPDKSGLPSDRFSAERPEGSISTLTIQRTEQRDSAMYRCASSLTKSTDTQYFGPGTRLTVL.

The gene calls are TRBV12-2 and TRBJ2-7; the table names TRBD2, a call not compared with the DNA. TRBV12-2 is a pseudogene. The CDR3 contains 20 residues. This CDR3 reads CASRFSSPLVSRRLSYEQYF. The CDR3 coding sequence is TGTGCAAGTCGCTTTAGCTCCCCCCTAGTTTCGCGCCGTCTCTCCTACGAGCAGTACTTC.

The chain carries TRBV4-1 and TRBJ2-1; TRBD1 aligns across 7 bases. The length of the CDR3 is 13 residues. Trimming at V came to 3 bases and at J to 6 bases, leaving 2 bases not matched to a gene. Germline V CDR1 and CDR2: MGHRA, YSYEKL. In nucleotides, the CDR3 is TGCGCCAGCAGCCATACAGGGGCCAATGAGCAGTTCTTC. It encodes CASSHTGANEQFF.

The chain joins TRBV5-1 to TRBJ2-7, with D maybe TRBD2 (6 bases). In germline, CDR1 is SGHRS, CDR2 YFSETQ. This CDR3 region has 15 residues. Trimming pared 4 bases from V and 6 bases from J, leaving 20 bases between. Written as DNA, the CDR3 is TGCGCCAGCAGCATGGACGGTAGCGGCCTCCTCGAGCAGTACTTC. It yields the protein CASSMDGSGLLEQYF.

The chain employs TRBV5-5 and TRBJ2-7; D is possibly TRBD1 or TRBD2 (5 bases each). Per germline, CDR1 SGHKS and CDR2 YYEKEE (reference sequence). V was shortened by 4 bases and J by 4 bases, with 15 bases between the two germline ends. The CDR3 spans 14 residues. The CDR3 is CASSAAGTAYEQYF. In DNA form, the CDR3 reads TGTGCCAGCAGCGCAGCCGGGACGGCTTACGAGCAGTACTTC.

The chain recombines TRBV27 with TRBJ2-1, with a weak D call TRBD1 (6 bases). The length of the CDR3 is 14 residues. V dropped 2 bases and J dropped 3 bases, with 8 bases sitting between them. Looked up from germline, CDR1 is MNHEY and CDR2 is SMNVEV (reference sequence). The CDR3 here is CASSLGTNYNEQFF. Written as DNA, the CDR3 is TGTGCCAGCAGTTTAGGGACAAACTACAATGAGCAGTTCTTC.

The gene calls are TRBV4-2 and TRBJ2-3; TRBD2 aligns across 11 bases. The CDR3 has 17 amino acids. The trim removed 1 base at V and 3 bases at J, leaving 6 bases unmatched. Germline CDR1 reads LGHNA; CDR2 reads YNFKEQ. The CDR3 bases are TGTGCCAGCAGCCAAGTGGGTAGCGGGGGGGTTACAGATACGCAGTATTTT. Protein sequence: CASSQVGSGGVTDTQYF.

V is TRBV19 and J is TRBJ2-1, with 8 bases aligning to TRBD1. The CDR3 runs to 13 residues. Per germline, CDR1 LNHDA and CDR2 SQIVND (reference sequence). The ends lost 3 bases at V and 9 bases at J; junction bases unmatched: 4. The CDR3 reads CASSIRQGTEQFF. DNA for the CDR3: TGTGCCAGTAGTATTAGACAGGGGACTGAGCAGTTCTTC.

The chain recombines TRBV7-6 with TRBJ2-3, with 11 bases that match TRBD2. This CDR3 region has 15 residues. After removal of 4 bases from V and 0 bases from J, the junction contained 0 bases not matched to a gene. Per the germline V gene, CDR1 is SGHVS and CDR2 is FNYEAQ. CDR3 amino acids: CASSWTSGSTDTQYF. The CDR3 DNA reads TGTGCCAGCAGCTGGACTAGCGGGAGCACAGATACGCAGTATTTT.

Sample share makes this clone medium-sized. The chain employs TRBV14 and TRBJ2-5; no clear D. Germline lookup yields CDR1 SGHDN and CDR2 FVKESK. V was cut by 0 bases and J by 3 bases, with 17 bases left in between. The CDR3 length is 17 residues. The DNA of the CDR3 is TGTGCCAGCAGCCAAGATGAAATCGGACGTCGCGAAGAGACCCAGTACTTC. Its protein is CASSQDEIGRREETQYF.